This T cell receptor beta chain was sequenced for a study of T cell responses to AZD1222 COVID-19 vaccine. With respect to this clone: The antigen is undetermined.

Sequencing was performed with immunoSEQ multiplex PCR; in TCRdb, only in-frame clones are kept and a portion is missing. The repertoire holds 120,000 or so clones, with 80% to 95% as singletons. Between the trimmed V and J ends, which lost 3 bases and 7 bases, there was a span of 7 bases. Germline CDR1 reads SEHNR; CDR2 reads FQNEAQ (reference sequence). The CDR3 has 12 residues. Findings and caveats of the study: Compared with day 0, the breadth and depth of the Spike-specific TCR repertoire rose significantly after two doses of AZD1222.

This TCR came from an adult in good health. Material: peripheral blood, obtained on day 0 of AZD1222 vaccination. The genes are TRBV7-9 and TRBJ1-5, with D uncertain. In DNA, the CDR3 is TGTGCCAGCAGCTTTGTGGGACAGCCCCAGCATTTT. Its translation: CASSFVGQPQHF.